These T cell receptor beta chains were read from a single sample in a study of T-cell reconstitution after alpha-beta-depleted transplantation in children. MiXCR, applied by TCRdb to the PCR reads, yields one record per CDR3 protein. The sample shows some 300,000 distinct CDR3 sequences, about 9.4% of them seen only once. The sequenced sample was PBMCs, obtained before TCRalphabeta/CD19-depleted stem cell transplant. The receptor set was obtained from a boy under three years old with acute myeloid leukemia, due to receive a stem cell transplant. Both conserved end residues are part of each CDR3. Fields, in order: clone size, D gene, J gene, V gene, CDR3 protein, CDR3 DNA. D genes are given only for firm matches. Clone size is given for some rows only: seen once, a few or many times, or a class if the clone is expanded.

size: few
D: -
J: TRBJ2-5
V: TRBV29-1
CDR3: CSVGDGQGSRKTQYF
DNA: TGCAGCGTTGGGGATGGGCAGGGGAGTCGGAAGACCCAGTACTTC

size: few
D: -
J: TRBJ2-5
V: TRBV28
CDR3: CAVREGAIETQYF
DNA: TGTGCCGTAAGGGAGGGGGCGATTGAGACCCAGTACTTC

size: many
D: -
J: TRBJ1-3
V: TRBV20-1
CDR3: CSARPTGPWATGNTIYF
DNA: TGCAGTGCTAGACCTACAGGACCCTGGGCCACTGGAAACACCATATATTTT

size: many
D: -
J: TRBJ1-5
V: TRBV13
CDR3: CASSYGGQPQHF
DNA: TGTGCCAGCAGCTACGGGGGGCAGCCCCAGCATTTT

size: many
D: -
J: TRBJ2-2
V: TRBV2
CDR3: CASRRDGNTGELFF
DNA: TGTGCCAGCAGAAGGGACGGAAACACCGGGGAGCTGTTTTTT

size: many
D: -
J: TRBJ1-4
V: TRBV7-2
CDR3: CASSFRTAATNEKLFF
DNA: TGTGCCAGCAGCTTCCGGACAGCTGCAACTAATGAAAAACTGTTTTTT

size: many
D: TRBD1
J: TRBJ1-6
V: TRBV25-1
CDR3: CASSGNRGYNSPLHF
DNA: TGTGCCAGCAGTGGGAACAGGGGCTATAATTCACCCCTCCACTTT

size: many
D: -
J: TRBJ2-7
V: TRBV28
CDR3: CASSNLGLADEQYF
DNA: TGTGCCAGCAGCAATCTGGGCCTAGCAGACGAGCAGTACTTC

size: once
D: TRBD1
J: TRBJ2-7
V: TRBV28
CDR3: CASSSPGTGNYEQYF
DNA: TGTGCCAGCAGTTCCCCCGGGACAGGGAACTACGAGCAGTACTTC

size: -
D: -
J: TRBJ2-6
V: TRBV20-1
CDR3: CCAFGTFRPSGANVLTF
DNA: TGCTGTGCCTTTGGGACTTTCCGACCCTCTGGGGCCAACGTCCTGACTTTC

size: many
D: -
J: TRBJ2-5
V: TRBV5-1
CDR3: CASSSPPFRGGQETQYF
DNA: TGCGCCAGCAGCTCCCCCCCGTTTAGGGGGGGTCAAGAGACCCAGTACTTC

size: many
D: -
J: TRBJ1-6
V: TRBV7-2
CDR3: CASSLRQGSNSPLHF
DNA: TGTGCCAGCAGCTTAAGGCAGGGGTCGAATTCACCCCTCCACTTT

size: many
D: -
J: TRBJ2-7
V: TRBV5-6
CDR3: CASSLEGVKQYF
DNA: TGTGCCAGCAGCTTGGAGGGAGTGAAGCAGTACTTC

size: -
D: -
J: TRBJ1-1
V: TRBV7-2
CDR3: CASSSIWTDEAFF
DNA: TGTGCCAGCAGCTCAATATGGACAGATGAAGCTTTCTTT

size: many
D: TRBD1
J: TRBJ1-4
V: TRBV3-1
CDR3: CASSQRDREKLFF
DNA: TGTGCCAGCAGCCAAAGGGACAGGGAAAAACTGTTTTTT

size: many
D: -
J: TRBJ2-7
V: TRBV28
CDR3: CASSSTTGKVAYEQYF
DNA: TGTGCCAGCAGTTCCACAACAGGGAAAGTGGCCTACGAGCAGTACTTC

size: many
D: -
J: TRBJ2-7
V: TRBV4-3
CDR3: CASSQEPGHTYEQYF
DNA: TGCGCCAGCAGCCAAGAACCGGGACATACCTACGAGCAGTACTTC

size: many
D: -
J: TRBJ1-6
V: TRBV28
CDR3: CASSLRGQGHSPLHF
DNA: TGTGCCAGCAGTTTACGGGGGCAGGGTCATTCACCCCTCCACTTT

size: many
D: -
J: TRBJ2-5
V: TRBV7-2
CDR3: CASSLALGYQETQYF
DNA: TGTGCCAGCAGCTTAGCGCTGGGGTACCAAGAGACCCAGTACTTC

size: few
D: -
J: TRBJ2-5
V: TRBV5-1
CDR3: CASSFWGGRIKETQYF
DNA: TGCGCCAGCAGCTTTTGGGGAGGTCGTATTAAAGAGACCCAGTACTTC

size: many
D: TRBD1
J: TRBJ1-1
V: TRBV4-3
CDR3: CASSQATGAEAFF
DNA: TGCGCCAGCAGCCAAGCGACAGGGGCTGAAGCTTTCTTT

size: many
D: TRBD2
J: TRBJ2-2
V: TRBV4-3
CDR3: CASSQDGGLAGELFF
DNA: TGCGCCAGCAGCCAAGATGGCGGACTAGCCGGGGAGCTGTTTTTT

size: -
D: TRBD2
J: TRBJ2-1
V: TRBV10-3
CDR3: CAIARRGTSSYNEQFF
DNA: TGTGCCATCGCCCGGCGGGGGACTAGCTCCTACAATGAGCAGTTCTTC

size: few
D: -
J: TRBJ2-1
V: TRBV18
CDR3: CASSPPVGSGFGEQFF
DNA: TGTGCCAGCTCACCACCGGTAGGTTCCGGATTTGGTGAGCAGTTCTTC

size: many
D: -
J: TRBJ2-6
V: TRBV20-1
CDR3: CSPPGISGANVLTF
DNA: TGCAGTCCCCCAGGGATTTCTGGGGCCAACGTCCTGACTTTC

size: many
D: TRBD1
J: TRBJ1-1
V: TRBV5-1
CDR3: CASSLQDRAGTEAFF
DNA: TGCGCCAGCAGCTTGCAGGACAGGGCTGGGACTGAAGCTTTCTTT

size: -
D: -
J: TRBJ1-2
V: TRBV18
CDR3: CASSPPGGANYGYTF
DNA: TGTGCCAGCTCACCACCCGGAGGGGCTAACTATGGCTACACCTTC

size: many
D: -
J: TRBJ1-1
V: TRBV21-1
CDR3: CASTQTWVRGNTEAFF
DNA: TGTGCCAGCACCCAGACCTGGGTCCGGGGGAACACTGAAGCTTTCTTT

size: many
D: -
J: TRBJ2-2
V: TRBV2
CDR3: CASIPRYTGELFF
DNA: TGTGCCAGCATCCCCCGCTACACCGGGGAGCTGTTTTTT

size: few
D: -
J: TRBJ2-2
V: TRBV3-1
CDR3: CASSPSGLAITGELFF
DNA: TGTGCCAGCAGCCCCTCGGGTCTAGCGATAACCGGGGAGCTGTTTTTT

size: many
D: -
J: TRBJ1-1
V: TRBV11-1
CDR3: CASSLAANREPRMNTEAFF
DNA: TGTGCCAGCAGCTTAGCCGCAAACAGGGAGCCCCGAATGAACACTGAAGCTTTCTTT

size: -
D: TRBD1
J: TRBJ2-7
V: TRBV19
CDR3: CASSRNRGLYEQYF
DNA: TGTGCCAGTAGCCGGAACAGGGGCCTCTACGAGCAGTACTTC

size: many
D: TRBD2
J: TRBJ2-7
V: TRBV7-2
CDR3: CASSVGTSVTYEQYF
DNA: TGTGCCAGCAGCGTCGGGACTAGCGTGACCTACGAGCAGTACTTC

size: many
D: TRBD2
J: TRBJ2-1
V: TRBV20-1
CDR3: CSARELAGNEQFF
DNA: TGCAGTGCTAGAGAACTAGCGGGGAATGAGCAGTTCTTC

size: many
D: -
J: TRBJ2-1
V: TRBV5-1
CDR3: CASSPPGPQQFF
DNA: TGCGCCAGCAGCCCCCCGGGACCACAGCAGTTCTTC

size: few
D: -
J: TRBJ2-5
V: TRBV11-3
CDR3: CASSFRTEETQYF
DNA: TGTGCCAGCAGTTTCAGGACCGAAGAGACCCAGTACTTC

size: few
D: TRBD1
J: TRBJ2-6
V: TRBV18
CDR3: CASSPVGDRTLSGANVLTF
DNA: TGTGCCAGCTCACCGGTAGGGGACAGAACCCTCTCTGGGGCCAACGTCCTGACTTTC

size: many
D: -
J: TRBJ1-6
V: TRBV28
CDR3: CASSLFDGLNSPLHF
DNA: TGTGCCAGCAGTTTATTCGACGGACTTAATTCACCCCTCCACTTT

size: -
D: -
J: TRBJ1-2
V: TRBV6-6
CDR3: CASSYSTYGYTF
DNA: TGTGCCAGCAGTTACTCGACCTATGGCTACACCTTC

size: many
D: -
J: TRBJ2-5
V: TRBV5-1
CDR3: CASSLARETPRETQYF
DNA: TGCGCCAGCAGCTTGGCCCGGGAGACTCCTCGGGAGACCCAGTACTTC

size: many
D: -
J: TRBJ1-2
V: TRBV5-1
CDR3: CASSFLEGNYGYTF
DNA: TGCGCCAGCAGCTTTTTGGAGGGGAACTATGGCTACACCTTC

size: many
D: TRBD1
J: TRBJ1-1
V: TRBV6-6
CDR3: CASSYLGQGEAFF
DNA: TGTGCCAGCAGTTACCTGGGACAGGGTGAAGCTTTCTTT

size: few
D: -
J: TRBJ2-1
V: TRBV12-3/TRBV12-4
CDR3: CASSWDFNEQFF
DNA: TGTGCCAGCAGTTGGGACTTCAATGAGCAGTTCTTC

size: -
D: -
J: TRBJ2-7
V: TRBV7-9
CDR3: CASSIDRFEQYF
DNA: TGTGCCAGCAGCATAGACAGGTTCGAGCAGTACTTC

size: -
D: TRBD1
J: TRBJ2-7
V: TRBV11-3
CDR3: CASSLQIGTGRGYEQYF
DNA: TGTGCCAGCAGCCTCCAGATTGGGACAGGAAGGGGCTACGAGCAGTACTTC

size: -
D: -
J: TRBJ2-7
V: TRBV7-8
CDR3: CASSLGAPSYEQYF
DNA: TGTGCCAGCAGCCTAGGGGCCCCAAGCTACGAGCAGTACTTC

size: many
D: -
J: TRBJ2-6
V: TRBV6-2/TRBV6-3
CDR3: CASSYSQANVLTF
DNA: TGTGCCAGCAGTTACTCGCAGGCCAACGTCCTGACTTTC

size: few
D: -
J: TRBJ2-1
V: TRBV7-9
CDR3: CASSSRPASTPFF
DNA: TGTGCCAGCAGCTCGAGACCAGCGTCGACCCCGTTCTTC

size: -
D: TRBD2
J: TRBJ2-1
V: TRBV5-1
CDR3: CASSLSGSHVYNEQFF
DNA: TGCGCCAGCAGCTTGAGCGGGAGCCACGTCTACAATGAGCAGTTCTTC

size: many
D: TRBD1
J: TRBJ2-7
V: TRBV29-1
CDR3: CSVERRDRGPYEQYF
DNA: TGCAGCGTTGAAAGGCGGGACAGGGGGCCCTACGAGCAGTACTTC

size: many
D: -
J: TRBJ1-5
V: TRBV12-3/TRBV12-4
CDR3: CASSPTGREQPQHF
DNA: TGTGCCAGCAGTCCTACAGGGAGGGAGCAGCCCCAGCATTTT

size: many
D: TRBD1
J: TRBJ1-6
V: TRBV28
CDR3: CASTRDRDNSPLHF
DNA: TGTGCCAGCACTAGGGACAGGGATAATTCACCCCTCCACTTT

size: few
D: TRBD1
J: TRBJ2-3
V: TRBV28
CDR3: CASSPMGDREYTDTQYF
DNA: TGTGCCAGCAGCCCCATGGGGGACAGGGAGTACACAGATACGCAGTATTTT

size: many
D: TRBD2
J: TRBJ2-5
V: TRBV15
CDR3: CATSREAGGPETQYF
DNA: TGTGCCACCAGCAGAGAAGCGGGGGGGCCAGAGACCCAGTACTTC

size: many
D: TRBD1
J: TRBJ2-7
V: TRBV20-1
CDR3: CSAVRDRAYEQYF
DNA: TGCAGTGCCGTCCGGGACAGAGCCTACGAGCAGTACTTC

size: many
D: TRBD2
J: TRBJ2-1
V: TRBV7-2
CDR3: CASSPSGASYNEQFF
DNA: TGTGCCAGCAGCCCAAGCGGGGCGTCCTACAATGAGCAGTTCTTC

size: -
D: -
J: TRBJ1-2
V: TRBV10-3
CDR3: CAIMLGGGYTF
DNA: TGTGCCATCATGTTGGGGGGTGGCTACACCTTC

size: many
D: TRBD2
J: TRBJ2-3
V: TRBV20-1
CDR3: CSARASGSTDTQYF
DNA: TGCAGTGCTAGAGCTAGCGGGAGCACAGATACGCAGTATTTT

size: many
D: -
J: TRBJ2-5
V: TRBV5-4
CDR3: CASSLARVTEKETQYF
DNA: TGTGCCAGCAGCTTGGCAAGAGTTACGGAGAAAGAGACCCAGTACTTC

size: -
D: -
J: TRBJ2-7
V: TRBV5-1
CDR3: CASSLEGGLRDEQYF
DNA: TGCGCCAGCAGCTTGGAAGGGGGTCTAAGGGACGAGCAGTACTTC